This TCR beta chain was retrieved from a study of T cells in localized non-small cell lung cancer. Findings of the study overall: Those with higher blood T cell density had longer overall survival. Median detection of top 100 tumor clones in adjacent lung was about 60 clones. Highest T cell clonality was seen in uninvolved adjacent lung, surpassing that measured in tumor.

The trim removed 5 bases at V and 7 bases at J, leaving 3 bases unmatched. Germline CDR1 SNHLY, CDR2 FYNNEI. The CDR3 is 14 residues long. With respect to this clone: Its antigen is still unknown.

Generated by immunoSEQ multiplex PCR, the TCRdb table keeps only in-frame clones and is missing some. The sample consists of 90,000 to 95,000 clones, roughly 90% of them appearing once. The sequence derives from a woman aged 35-75 years with stage II squamous cell lung carcinoma. The chain couples TRBV2 to TRBJ1-6; 9 nucleotides match TRBD1. The sample here was PBMCs, taken before any cancer treatment. The CDR3, as DNA: TGTGCCAGCAGTCGGGACAGGGTAAATTCACCCCTCCACTTT. Encoded protein: CASSRDRVNSPLHF.